This T cell receptor (beta chain) originates from a study of blood T cell repertoires in COVID-19. Trimming removed 1 base from V and 0 bases from J; junction bases left unmatched: 5. The length of the CDR3 is 17 residues. The V gene's germline CDR1 is SGHRS and CDR2 YFSETQ. Assay: immunoSEQ multiplex PCR; the TCRdb copy retains only in-frame clones and omits some. The sample has 150,000 to 200,000 clones; 87% are singletons. The rearrangement uses TRBV5-1 and TRBJ2-3; 10 nucleotides line up with TRBD2. Specimen: peripheral blood. The receptor's source is a woman aged 50 to 60 with acute or convalescent COVID-19. The CDR3 here is CASSLRQTSGSTDTQYF. The DNA of the CDR3 is TGCGCCAGCAGCTTGCGCCAGACTAGCGGGAGCACAGATACGCAGTATTTT.